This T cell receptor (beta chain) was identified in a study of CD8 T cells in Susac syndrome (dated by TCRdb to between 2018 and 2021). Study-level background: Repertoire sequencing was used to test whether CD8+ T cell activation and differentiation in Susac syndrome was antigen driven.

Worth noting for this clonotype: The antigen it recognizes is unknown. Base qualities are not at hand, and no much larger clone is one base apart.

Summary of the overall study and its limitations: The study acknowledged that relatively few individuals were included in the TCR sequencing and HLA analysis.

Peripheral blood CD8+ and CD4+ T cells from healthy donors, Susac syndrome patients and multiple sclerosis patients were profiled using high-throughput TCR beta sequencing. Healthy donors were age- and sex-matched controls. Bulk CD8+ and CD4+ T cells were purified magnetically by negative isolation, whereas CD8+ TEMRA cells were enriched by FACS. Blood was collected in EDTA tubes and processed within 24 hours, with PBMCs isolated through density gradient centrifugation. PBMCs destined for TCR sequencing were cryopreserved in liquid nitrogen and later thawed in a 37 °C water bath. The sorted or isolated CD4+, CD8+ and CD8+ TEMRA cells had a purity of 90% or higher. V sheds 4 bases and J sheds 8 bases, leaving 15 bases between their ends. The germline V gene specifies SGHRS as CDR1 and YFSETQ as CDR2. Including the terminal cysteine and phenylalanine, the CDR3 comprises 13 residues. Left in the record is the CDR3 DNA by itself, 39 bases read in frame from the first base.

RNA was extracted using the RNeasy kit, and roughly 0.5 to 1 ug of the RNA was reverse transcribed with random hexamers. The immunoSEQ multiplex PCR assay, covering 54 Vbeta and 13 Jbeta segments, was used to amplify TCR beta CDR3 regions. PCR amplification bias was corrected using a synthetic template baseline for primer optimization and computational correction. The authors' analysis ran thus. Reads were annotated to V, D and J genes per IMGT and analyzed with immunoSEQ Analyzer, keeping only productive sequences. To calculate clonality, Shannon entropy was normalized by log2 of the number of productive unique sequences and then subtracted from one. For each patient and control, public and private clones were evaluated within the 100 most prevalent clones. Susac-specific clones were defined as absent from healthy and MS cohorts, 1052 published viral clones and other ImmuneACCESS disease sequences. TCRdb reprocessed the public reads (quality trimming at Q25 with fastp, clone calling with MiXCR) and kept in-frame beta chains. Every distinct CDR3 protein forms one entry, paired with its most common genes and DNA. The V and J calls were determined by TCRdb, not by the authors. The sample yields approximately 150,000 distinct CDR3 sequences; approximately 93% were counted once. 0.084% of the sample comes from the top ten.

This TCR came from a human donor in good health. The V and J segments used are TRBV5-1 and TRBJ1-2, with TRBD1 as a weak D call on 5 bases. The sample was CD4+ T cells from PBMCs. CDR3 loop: CASSPTGPSGYTF. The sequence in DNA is TGCGCCAGCAGCCCTACAGGCCCGAGCGGCTACACCTTC.